Reported below is one T cell receptor beta chain. The sample comes from a study of T cell changes during pregnancy in multiple sclerosis. Only in-frame clones appear in the TCRdb table, and some are missing; sequencing was by immunoSEQ multiplex PCR. The repertoire holds 18,000 or so clones, with 70% to 90% as singletons. This sample comprised CD4+ T cells from peripheral blood mononuclear cells, obtained in the first trimester of pregnancy. This receptor was identified in a female donor in good health, enrolled as a control in a pregnancy study.

This chain's CDR3 is CASSYTGYPEAFF. Written as DNA, the CDR3 is TGTGCCAGCAGTTACACGGGGTATCCTGAAGCTTTCTTT. The chain combines TRBV6-5 with TRBJ1-1; D uncertain. The germline V gene has CDR1 MNHEY and CDR2 SVGAGI. With 2 bases removed from V and 6 bases from J, the gap between germline ends came to 10 bases. The CDR3 length is 13 residues.